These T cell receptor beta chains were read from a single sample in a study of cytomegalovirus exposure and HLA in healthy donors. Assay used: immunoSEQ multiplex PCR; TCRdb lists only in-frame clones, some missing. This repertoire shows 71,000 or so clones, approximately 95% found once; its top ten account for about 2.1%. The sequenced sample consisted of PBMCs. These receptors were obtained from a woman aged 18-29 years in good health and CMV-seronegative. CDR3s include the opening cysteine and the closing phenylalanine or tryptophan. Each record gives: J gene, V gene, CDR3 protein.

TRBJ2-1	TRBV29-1	CSVVQLAGDSPSNEQFF
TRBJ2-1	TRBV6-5	CASSSPSGGRHEQFF
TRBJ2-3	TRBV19	CASSSLQVGGRATDTQYF
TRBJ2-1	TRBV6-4	CASSATSGGAHEQFF
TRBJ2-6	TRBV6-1	CASSEAPGGSGANVLTF
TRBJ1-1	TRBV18	CASSPGAGDWAFF
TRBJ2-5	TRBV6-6	CASSYVGSEETQYF
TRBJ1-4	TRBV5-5	CASSLSGQGEKLFF
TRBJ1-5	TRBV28	CASSSAVGADNQPQHF
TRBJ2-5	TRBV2	CASSGTAAGETQYF
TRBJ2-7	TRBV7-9	CASSLGPVRHEQYF
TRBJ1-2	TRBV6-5	CASSLRAGGGGYTF
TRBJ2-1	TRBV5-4	CASSLLGGFNEQFF
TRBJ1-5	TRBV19	CASSITGPRPYSNQPQHF
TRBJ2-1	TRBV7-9	CASSFQPGQGRYEQFF
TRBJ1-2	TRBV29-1	CSVVSGTVYGYTF
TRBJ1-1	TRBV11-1	CASADENQGLTEAFF
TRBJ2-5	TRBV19	CASSPSGTSGSPGETQYF
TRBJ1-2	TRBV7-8	CASSLNLQGEYGYTF
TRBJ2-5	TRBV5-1	CASSPRSSYQETQYF
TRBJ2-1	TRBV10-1	CASLDRGSYNEQFF
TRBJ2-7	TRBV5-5	CASSGGLVGYEQYF
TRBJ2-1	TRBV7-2	CASRLNEQFF
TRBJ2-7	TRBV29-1	CSVESGGNYEQYF
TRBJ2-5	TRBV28	CASSLGTGQETQYF
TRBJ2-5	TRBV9	CASTPTSETQETQYF
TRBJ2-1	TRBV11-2	CASSPQEIDEQFF
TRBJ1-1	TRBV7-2	CASSPRTGRGTEAFF
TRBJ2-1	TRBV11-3	CASSASVEGPPPKFF
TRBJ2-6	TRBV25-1	CASSAFSGANVLTF
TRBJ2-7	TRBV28	CATAPFGQPYEQYF
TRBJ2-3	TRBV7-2	CASSLGGLGTDTQYF
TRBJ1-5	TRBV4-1	CASSQDPGVYSNQPQHF
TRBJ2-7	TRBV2	CASSESTSSSYEQYF
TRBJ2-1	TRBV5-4	CASSLRGGPWGAEQFF
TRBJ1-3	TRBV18	CASSPIRDPGNTIYF
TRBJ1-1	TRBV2	CASSVRGLVEAFF
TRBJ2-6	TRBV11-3	CASSKGTGGFPGANVLTF
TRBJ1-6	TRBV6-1	CASSELGGNNSPLHF
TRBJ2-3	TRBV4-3	CASSQDFPLAGDTQYF
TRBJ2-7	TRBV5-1	CASSRADRAGYEQYF
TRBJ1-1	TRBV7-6	CASSLITETNTEAFF
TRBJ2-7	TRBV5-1	CASSLEGVAYEQYF
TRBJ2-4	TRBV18	CASSPLRRTVAKNIQYF
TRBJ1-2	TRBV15	CATEDRAGMQYGYTF
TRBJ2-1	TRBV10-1	CASSESSGKGQGNEQFF
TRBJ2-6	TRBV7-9	CASSLVSGGFSGANVLTF
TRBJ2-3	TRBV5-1	CASSREGLPSTDTQYF
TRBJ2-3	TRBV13	CASSSHISGTDTQYF
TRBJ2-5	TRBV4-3	CASSPDGGRNVQETQYF
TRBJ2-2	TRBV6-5	CASRQGLRNTGELFF
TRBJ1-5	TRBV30	CAWTTGEGQPQHF